This TCR beta chain was recovered during a study of cytomegalovirus exposure and HLA in healthy donors. This clone was counted once. Its antigen remains unidentified. The study, taken as a whole, reports: Researchers catalogued approximately 170 TCR beta chains as cytomegalovirus-associated. Across donors, most TCRs were seen rarely, yet some public ones were widespread.

Germline lookup yields CDR1 PRHDT and CDR2 FYEKMQ (reference sequence). This CDR3 has 16 residues. The germline V and J ends were trimmed by 1 base and 3 bases, with 13 bases remaining between them. Method: immunoSEQ multiplex PCR; TCRdb's copy keeps in-frame clones and lacks some. This table holds more than 95,000 clones, roughly 89% found once. The sequence was collected from a young woman in good health and CMV-seronegative. The V call is TRBV13, the J call TRBJ2-1; a possible D gene is TRBD1 (5 bases). Sequenced: PBMCs. For the CDR3, the DNA is TGTGCCAGCAGCTTAGTCTTCAAGGACAACTACAATGAGCAGTTCTTC. Its protein is CASSLVFKDNYNEQFF.